This TCR beta chain was sequenced for a study of graft-versus-host responses after intestinal transplantation (dated by TCRdb to the early 2020s). Background on the whole study: The transplants that recipients got were multivisceral, liver-intestinal, or isolated intestinal. Every recipient was given anti-thymocyte globulin induction, followed by around three years of maintenance tacrolimus and steroids. Graft-versus-host and host-versus-graft alloreactive T cell clones were tracked in the graft, circulation and bone marrow after intestinal transplantation using bulk TCR-beta CDR3 sequencing. To identify alloreactive clones, pre-transplant mixed lymphocyte reaction products were sequenced and then compared with unstimulated pre-transplant donor and recipient T cells. The cohort enrolled some 23 intestinal transplant recipients including one retransplant, and a few patients lacking pretransplant specimens were excluded. Donor T cell macrochimerism was defined as a peak of at least 4% donor T cells among recipient peripheral blood mononuclear cells. Rather than being sequenced by the commercial service, samples from a few later patients were sequenced in-house on an Illumina MiSeq and processed with MiXCR. What the work shows at the level of the full study, not this receptor alone: Conclusions were limited by the relatively low number and heterogeneity of intestinal transplant patients. Early after transplant, peak levels of circulating GvH clones were associated with declines in HvG clones. In patients with donor T cell macrochimerism, the allografts had high GvH to HvG T cell clonal ratios. GvH clones were found in recipient bone marrow, and some of the GvH clones appeared earlier in ileal mucosa or blood, which is consistent with an intestinal mucosal origin.

The method behind the library was the immunoSEQ multiplex PCR assay. For most patients, genomic DNA was isolated using the Qiagen DNeasy Blood and Tissue Kit and was shipped frozen to Adaptive Biotechnologies for TCR sequencing. Adaptive Biotechnologies carried out high-throughput TCR-beta CDR3 sequencing of genomic DNA for most patients. Per the original workflow: TCR sequencing data were retrieved from Adaptive's ImmunoSEQ software for 15 to 20 patients, whereas a few other patients were processed with MiXCR and VDJtools. To correct CD4 versus CD8 sorting errors, sequences present in both subsets at a frequency ratio below 5:1 were removed. CDR3 nucleotide sequences shared between donor and recipient were removed because their origin could not be assigned. Alloreactive clones required at least 2-fold expansion over unstimulated cells and minimum CFSE-low frequency of 0.002% (template counts) or 0.001% (read counts). A clone was considered mappable if detected in the sequenced pre-transplant spleen, lymph node, or MLR CFSE-low populations of the donor or recipient. Cumulative frequency of alloreactive clones was calculated as a percentage of all sequences weighted by copy number. TCRdb took over this immuneACCESS table, retaining in-frame rearrangements with V and J assigned. Such tables are incomplete; in checked studies, under half of the missing clones stem from an unresolved V gene, and the remainder is unexplained. V, J and clone size are taken as reported in that table, and D and trimming were inferred from the DNA itself. The sample table holds approximately 94,000 clones, of which roughly 87% were seen once. Around 0.95% of the sample goes to the ten largest clones.

The CDR3 runs 16 residues from the cysteine to the phenylalanine. Only CDR3 DNA remains: 48 bases, in frame from the first base. Looking up the germline V gene (reference sequence) yields CDR1 LNHDA and CDR2 SQIVND. Trimming at the junction amounts to 6 bases on V and 3 bases on J, and the germline ends lie 18 bases apart. Details on this clone: It has no known antigen specificity. No clone much larger than this one lies a single base away; base qualities are absent.

Taken with the paper, the label for time point translates to: cells obtained before transplantation from donor or recipient. CD3+CD4+ and CD3+CD8+ populations were FACS-sorted from unstimulated pre-transplant donor and recipient cells taken from spleen or lymph nodes. The clonotype was recovered from a human donor who was the organ donor for an intestinal transplant. The sequence links TRBV19 to TRBJ2-4, with the D gene tentatively TRBD1 or TRBD2, based on 7 matching bases in each. The sequencing used unstimulated CD4+ T cells sorted from spleen or lymph node cells, collected before transplant. The CDR3 in this case is CASRPGGEEGKNIQYF. The nucleotide sequence reads as follows: TGTGCCAGTAGACCAGGGGGGGAGGAAGGCAAAAACATTCAGTACTTC. The CDR3, completed at both ends by the reference TRBV19 and TRBJ2-4 genes, gives the full variable domain DGGITQSPKYLFRKEGQNVTLSCEQNLNHDAMYWYRQDPGQGLRLIYYSQIVNDFQKGDIAEGYSVSREKKESFPLTVTSAQKNPTAFYLCASRPGGEEGKNIQYFGAGTRLSVL.